Given below is one T cell receptor beta chain in context. Sequencing ends 3 residues short of the CDR3 end; the germline J gene provides the rest. The CDR3 loop spans 15 amino acids. Germline V lookup: CDR1 DFQATT, CDR2 SNEGSKA (reference sequence). V gave up 1 base and J gave up 1 base; unmatched junction bases: 4. Average input was around 1,200 ng genomic DNA for immunoSEQ TCR beta CDR3 amplification. The repertoire was sequenced with immunoSEQ multiplex PCR; TCRdb's copy has only in-frame clones and lacks some. This sample's table has roughly 48,000 clones. This sample is drawn from a study of T cells in women clearing cervical HPV infection. As for the study in general: Case blood drawn at lesion detection; control blood after infection cleared.

This clonotype was sampled from a woman between 18 and 75 years old with a cervical HPV16 infection that either progressed to CIN3+ or cleared (not recorded which). Sequencing was done on a sample of blood buffy coat. This chain connects TRBV20-1 to TRBJ2-5, with 9 bases identical to TRBD2. CDR3 bases read: TGCAGTGCTAGAGGTAGCGGGGGCTTCCAAGAGACC. It encodes CSARGSGGFQET. The entire CDR3 protein is CSARGSGGFQETQYF.